What follows are 23 T cell receptor beta chains derived from one specimen sequenced in a study of cytomegalovirus exposure and HLA in healthy donors. The protocol was immunoSEQ multiplex PCR, while the TCRdb copy is restricted to in-frame clones and leaves out a portion. The sample contains roughly 70,000 clones, about 85% of which appear only once. The sample taken for sequencing was PBMCs. These receptors came from a man aged 25-40 years in good health and CMV-seronegative.

The gene calls are TRBV12-5 and TRBJ1-2, with TRBD1 identical over 10 bases. After removal of 5 bases from V and 0 bases from J, the junction contained 3 bases not matched to a gene. The germline CDR1 and CDR2 sequences are LGHNT and FRNRAP. The CDR3 is 15 amino acids. CDR3 DNA: TGTGCTAGTGGTAGGACAGGGGGTTCTAACTATGGCTACACCTTC. Translating gives CASGRTGGSNYGYTF.

This rearrangement joins TRBV6-6 to TRBJ2-2; D is possibly TRBD2 (5 bases). The germline V gene has CDR1 MNHNY and CDR2 SVGAGI (reference sequence). The CDR3 consists of 14 residues. The ends were cut back, 4 bases at V and 3 bases at J, with 9 bases in the middle. This CDR3 is CASSFRLYTGELFF. As DNA, the CDR3 is TGTGCCAGCAGTTTTCGACTATACACCGGGGAGCTGTTTTTT.

The V and J genes are TRBV5-6 and TRBJ2-1; D perhaps matches TRBD2 (6 bases). Germline V gene lookup returns CDR1 SGHDT and CDR2 YYEEEE. CDR3 length: 11 residues. Deletions cut 3 bases from V and 10 bases from J, with 8 bases between. The CDR3: CASSWRAEQFF. The CDR3 DNA follows: TGTGCCAGCAGCTGGAGGGCAGAGCAGTTCTTC.

In its sample, this clone was seen once. This sequence joins TRBV7-9 and TRBJ2-3; the D gene is possibly TRBD1 (7 bases). Germline CDR1 and CDR2: SEHNR and FQNEAQ (reference sequence). This CDR3 is built from 14 residues. V was shortened by 5 bases and J by 2 bases, with 11 bases between the two germline ends. Here the CDR3 DNA reads TGTGCCAGCAGCCCCAGGGGGGACACAGATACGCAGTATTTT. It specifies CASSPRGDTDTQYF.

This sequence joins TRBV4-3 and TRBJ2-2; D possibly corresponds to TRBD1 (6 bases). V shed 4 bases and J shed 1 base, with 13 bases lying between them. CDR1 is LGHNA, CDR2 YSLEER, per germline. This CDR3 is 16 amino acids long. Here the CDR3 DNA reads TGCGCCAGCAGCCGGGGGACATTTCAGAACACCGGGGAGCTGTTTTTT. Its protein is CASSRGTFQNTGELFF.

This clone was observed a single time. The chain uses TRBV6-5 and TRBJ2-1; D uncertain. CDR3 size: 13 residues. Trimming shortened V by 0 bases and J by 4 bases, and 4 bases separated the two germline ends. Germline V gives CDR1 MNHEY, CDR2 SVGAGI. In DNA form, the CDR3 reads TGTGCCAGCAGTTACTCTTCTTACAATGAGCAGTTCTTC. Amino acid sequence: CASSYSSYNEQFF.

The chain employs TRBV4-3 and TRBJ1-2; tentatively, D is TRBD1 (6 bases). Looked up from germline, CDR1 is LGHNA and CDR2 is YSLEER. This CDR3 contains 16 residues. V was trimmed by 0 bases and J by 7 bases, leaving 18 bases between them. CDR3 residues: CASSQEPRTARAGYTF. The CDR3 nucleotides are TGCGCCAGCAGCCAAGAGCCAAGGACAGCCCGGGCTGGCTACACCTTC.

The chain has TRBV25-1 and TRBJ1-2, with 9 bases matching TRBD1. The germline V gene has CDR1 MGHDK and CDR2 SYGVNS. The CDR3 covers 18 residues. J gave up 0 bases and V 4 bases, and 12 bases lay outside the gene matches. The CDR3 DNA sequence: TGTGCCAGCAGTGTCGGACAGGGGCGAAGAACGGCTAACTATGGCTACACCTTC. Amino acid sequence: CASSVGQGRRTANYGYTF.

The rearrangement uses TRBV30 and TRBJ1-4; D not certain. V dropped 4 bases and J dropped 4 bases, with 10 bases sitting between them. CDR3 length: 13 amino acids. Germline-derived CDR1 and CDR2 are GTSNPN and SVGIG (reference sequence). The CDR3 reads CAWMRRVNEKLFF. CDR3 DNA sequence: TGTGCCTGGATGAGGAGGGTTAATGAAAAACTGTTTTTT.

The chain uses TRBV5-5 and TRBJ1-6; D gene unclear. The CDR3 is 15 residues long. The V gene lost 0 bases and the J gene lost 9 bases, with 13 bases spanning the gap. Germline V gene sequence: CDR1 SGHKS, CDR2 YYEKEE (reference sequence). CDR3 sequence (DNA): TGTGCCAGCAGCTTGGTTAGAGACCCAGGTTCACCCCTCCACTTT. Its translation is CASSLVRDPGSPLHF.

This chain connects TRBV11-1 to TRBJ1-1; TRBD1 matches 9 bases. The CDR3 runs 15 residues. With V trimmed by 5 bases and J by 5 bases, 9 bases remained unmatched. Germline CDR1 SGHAT, CDR2 FQDESV (reference sequence). CDR3 coding DNA: TGTGCCAGCAGCCCACAGGGGGCGGAGTGGACTGAAGCTTTCTTT. Its translation: CASSPQGAEWTEAFF.

The V gene is TRBV5-1, the J gene TRBJ1-1; 7 bases line up with TRBD1. Germline trimming cut 4 bases from V and 1 base from J; bases unmatched to any gene: 4. Germline lookup yields CDR1 SGHRS and CDR2 YFSETQ. This CDR3 contains 14 residues. As DNA, the CDR3 is TGCGCCAGCAGCCAGGGGACAGCGAACACTGAAGCTTTCTTT. Protein product: CASSQGTANTEAFF.

The V and J genes are TRBV29-1 and TRBJ2-1; 10 positions agree with TRBD2. After removal of 7 bases from V and 11 bases from J, the junction contained 11 bases not matched to a gene. Germline CDR1 SQVTM, CDR2 ANQGSEA. This CDR3 region has 13 residues. The CDR3 bases are TGCAGCGCAGGACTAGCGGAAGGAAGCAAGCAGTTCTTC. Translation: CSAGLAEGSKQFF.

This clone was found once. V is TRBV5-1 and J is TRBJ1-4; tentative D call: TRBD1 (6 bases). This CDR3 region has 14 residues. V dropped 4 bases and J dropped 4 bases, with 11 bases sitting between them. CDR1 is SGHRS and CDR2 is YFSETQ in the germline V gene. CDR3 sequence: CASSPGQSNEKLFF. As DNA, the CDR3 is TGCGCCAGCAGCCCTGGACAGAGTAATGAAAAACTGTTTTTT.

The chain is built from TRBV28 and TRBJ1-1; 11 nucleotides match TRBD1. CDR3 length: 17 residues. Germline CDR1 is MDHEN and CDR2 is SYDVKM. J lost 0 bases, V lost 4 bases, and 7 bases had no gene match. This CDR3 reads CASSSGQGVGMNTEAFF. DNA for the CDR3: TGTGCCAGCAGTTCGGGACAGGGGGTAGGAATGAACACTGAAGCTTTCTTT.

This sequence joins TRBV6-5 and TRBJ1-5; tentatively, D is TRBD1 (5 bases). The CDR3 runs to 15 residues. CDR1 is MNHEY and CDR2 is SVGAGI in the germline V gene. Between the trimmed V and J ends, which lost 2 bases and 2 bases, there was a span of 10 bases. CDR3 residues: CASSYARGGNQPQHF. CDR3 in DNA: TGTGCCAGCAGTTACGCGCGGGGGGGCAATCAGCCCCAGCATTTT.

The genes are TRBV18 and TRBJ1-4; D unresolved. CDR1 is KGHSH and CDR2 is LQKENI in the germline V gene. V dropped 3 bases and J dropped 6 bases, with 14 bases sitting between them. CDR3 size: 15 residues. The CDR3 region is CASSPTPDFYEKLFF. DNA of the CDR3: TGTGCCAGCTCACCCACCCCGGACTTCTATGAAAAACTGTTTTTT.

This chain uses TRBV9 with TRBJ1-1, with TRBD1 identical over 7 bases. Germline CDR1 is SGDLS and CDR2 is YYNGEE. The CDR3 runs 11 residues. The J segment lost 8 bases and the V segment lost 4 bases, leaving 2 bases of the junction unmatched. DNA for the CDR3: TGTGCCAGCAGCCCGGGACAGGAAGCTTTCTTT. It encodes CASSPGQEAFF.

The chain has TRBV30 and TRBJ1-2, with 8 bases identical to TRBD1. The J segment lost 8 bases and the V segment lost 0 bases, leaving 14 bases of the junction unmatched. The CDR3 spans 16 residues. Germline V CDR1 and CDR2: GTSNPN, SVGIG (reference sequence). CDR3 nucleotides: TGTGCCTGGAGTGTACTAGGACAGGGACCTTTAGGGGGCTACACCTTC. Encoded protein: CAWSVLGQGPLGGYTF. Filled out from reference TRBV30 and TRBJ1-2, the complete variable domain reads SQTIHQWPATLVQPVGSPLSLECTVEGTSNPNLYWYRQAAGRGLQLLFYSVGIGQISSEVPQNLSASRPQDRQFILSSKKLLLSDSGFYLCAWSVLGQGPLGGYTFGSGTRLTVV.

The chain employs TRBV10-3 and TRBJ2-7; no definite D call. V lost 3 bases to trimming and J lost 0 bases, with 6 bases between them. The CDR3 contains 13 residues. Germline CDR1 reads ENHRY; CDR2 reads SYGVKD. The CDR3 DNA is TGTGCCATCAGTGAATACGGCTCCTACGAGCAGTACTTC. Its protein is CAISEYGSYEQYF.

The chain recombines TRBV4-3 with TRBJ2-7, with a weak D call TRBD2 (6 bases). V was pared by 0 bases and J by 3 bases, with 21 bases between. The CDR3 has 18 residues. Germline values: CDR1 LGHNA, CDR2 YSLEER. The CDR3 coding sequence is TGCGCCAGCAGCCAAGAACTCCCCGAGCGGGCAGACCTCTACGAGCAGTACGTC. Translated: CASSQELPERADLYEQYV.

In nucleotides, the CDR3 is TGCGCCAGCAGCTTGGCCTGGTGGGGACAGGCTCCAATAAAAGCTTTCTTT. This sequence encodes CASSLAWWGQAPIKAFF. The V gene is TRBV5-1, the J gene TRBJ1-1, with 8 bases that match TRBD1. CDR1 is SGHRS and CDR2 is YFSETQ in the germline V gene. The CDR3 runs to 17 residues. The trim removed 0 bases at V and 9 bases at J, leaving 16 bases unmatched. Complete variable domain (other parts from reference TRBV5-1 and TRBJ1-1): KAGVTQTPRYLIKTRGQQVTLSCSPISGHRSVSWYQQTPGQGLQFLFEYFSETQRNKGNFPGRFSGRQFSNSRSEMNVSTLELGDSALYLCASSLAWWGQAPIKAFFGQGTRLTVV.

The rearrangement links TRBV7-8 to TRBJ2-5; 10 bases align to TRBD2. The germline CDR1 and CDR2 sequences are SGHVS and FQNEAQ. V lost 5 bases to trimming and J lost 5 bases; unmatched junction nucleotides: 11. The CDR3 is made up of 16 amino acids. The CDR3 protein is CASSILLAGTMETQYF. CDR3 nucleotides: TGTGCCAGCAGCATACTACTAGCGGGGACGATGGAGACCCAGTACTTC.